The present T cell receptor (beta chain) was sequenced within a study of T-cell memory formation after mild COVID-19. General study points: Those CD4+ clones that contracted were mainly in CM and EM (CD8+ ones in EMRA). Day 15 to 85 contractors were CD4/CD8 balanced; later expanders leaned CD4+. Cross-reactive memory seemingly joined, as some responding clones were found in pre-infection memory.

The CDR3 has 11 amino acids. V shed 1 base and J shed 9 bases, with 6 bases lying between them. Germline V gene data show CDR1 as MNHNS and CDR2 as SASEGT. Details on this clonotype: The antigen remains unidentified.

Using constant-segment primers, 5'RACE produced TCR alpha and TCR beta cDNA libraries carrying sample barcodes and UMIs. One entry per CDR3 protein results from TCRdb running MiXCR on the 5' RACE reads. The sample lists 250,000 to 350,000 distinct CDR3 sequences, less than 20% occurring once. Input material: PBMCs or a T cell subset sorted from them (not recorded which). The TCR originated in a man between 18 and 35 years old who had mild COVID-19 (a few samples of this study predate the infection). Cell type and time point are not known. The chain has TRBV6-1 and TRBJ2-5; no reliable D call. The CDR3 sequence is CASSEVSPQYF. CDR3 sequence (DNA): TGTGCCAGCAGTGAAGTCTCTCCCCAGTACTTC.